This T cell receptor (beta chain) was retrieved from a study of T cell responses to AZD1222 COVID-19 vaccine. Clones were sequenced by immunoSEQ multiplex PCR, and TCRdb holds only the in-frame ones, with some missing. The sample carries roughly 100,000 clones, about 88% recorded once. Only a few counts were recorded for this clone. Its antigen is still unknown. General study results and limits: Spike-wide vaccine-associated CD4 TCRs dominated at 160-218 and 743-854. Repertoire samples came only from after the peak T cell response.

The sample in question was peripheral blood, obtained on day 0 of AZD1222 vaccination. This TCR was recovered from an adult in good health.

DNA for the CDR3: TGTGCCAGCAGCTCCCGGGGTGGGGTTCAGACTGAAGCTTTCTTT. As protein: CASSSRGGVQTEAFF. The V gene is TRBV7-3, the J gene TRBJ1-1; D remains unclear. This CDR3 is 15 amino acids long. V was pared by 4 bases and J by 5 bases, with 17 bases between. Germline assignment: CDR1 SGHTA and CDR2 FQGTGA.